This TCR beta chain was captured by sequencing in a study of blood T cell repertoires in COVID-19. About the study: The cDNA or gDNA used as material had been derived from T cells, B-cell-depleted T cells, or PBMCs.

From germline, CDR1 is SGHDT and CDR2 YYEEEE. Losses at the gene ends were 5 bases for V and 9 bases for J; bases not matched to a gene: 8. This CDR3 comprises 15 residues. As processed by the authors: Amplification with reference gene primers provided the estimates of nucleated cell counts. Assay: immunoSEQ multiplex PCR; the TCRdb copy retains only in-frame clones and omits some. For V, J and clone size, that table is used; D and trimming come from the DNA. The repertoire holds some 150,000 clones, with 70% to 90% as singletons. This TCR came from an elderly woman in a cohort sampled during active or convalescent COVID-19. Sequenced input: peripheral blood. This chain joins TRBV5-6 and TRBJ1-6, with 10 bases lining up with TRBD1. The CDR3 spells CASRPRTGGTSPLHF. The CDR3 coding sequence is TGTGCCAGCAGACCCCGGACAGGGGGGACTTCACCCCTCCACTTT.